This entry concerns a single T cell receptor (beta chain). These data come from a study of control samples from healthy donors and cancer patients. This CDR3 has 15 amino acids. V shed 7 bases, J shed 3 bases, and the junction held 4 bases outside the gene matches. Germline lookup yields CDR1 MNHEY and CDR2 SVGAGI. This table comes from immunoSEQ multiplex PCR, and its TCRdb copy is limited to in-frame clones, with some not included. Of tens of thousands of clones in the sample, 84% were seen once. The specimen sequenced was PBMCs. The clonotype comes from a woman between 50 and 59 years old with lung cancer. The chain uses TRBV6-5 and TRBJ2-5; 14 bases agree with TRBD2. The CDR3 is CASISGLAGEETQYF. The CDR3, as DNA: TGTGCCAGCATTTCGGGACTAGCGGGGGAAGAGACCCAGTACTTC.